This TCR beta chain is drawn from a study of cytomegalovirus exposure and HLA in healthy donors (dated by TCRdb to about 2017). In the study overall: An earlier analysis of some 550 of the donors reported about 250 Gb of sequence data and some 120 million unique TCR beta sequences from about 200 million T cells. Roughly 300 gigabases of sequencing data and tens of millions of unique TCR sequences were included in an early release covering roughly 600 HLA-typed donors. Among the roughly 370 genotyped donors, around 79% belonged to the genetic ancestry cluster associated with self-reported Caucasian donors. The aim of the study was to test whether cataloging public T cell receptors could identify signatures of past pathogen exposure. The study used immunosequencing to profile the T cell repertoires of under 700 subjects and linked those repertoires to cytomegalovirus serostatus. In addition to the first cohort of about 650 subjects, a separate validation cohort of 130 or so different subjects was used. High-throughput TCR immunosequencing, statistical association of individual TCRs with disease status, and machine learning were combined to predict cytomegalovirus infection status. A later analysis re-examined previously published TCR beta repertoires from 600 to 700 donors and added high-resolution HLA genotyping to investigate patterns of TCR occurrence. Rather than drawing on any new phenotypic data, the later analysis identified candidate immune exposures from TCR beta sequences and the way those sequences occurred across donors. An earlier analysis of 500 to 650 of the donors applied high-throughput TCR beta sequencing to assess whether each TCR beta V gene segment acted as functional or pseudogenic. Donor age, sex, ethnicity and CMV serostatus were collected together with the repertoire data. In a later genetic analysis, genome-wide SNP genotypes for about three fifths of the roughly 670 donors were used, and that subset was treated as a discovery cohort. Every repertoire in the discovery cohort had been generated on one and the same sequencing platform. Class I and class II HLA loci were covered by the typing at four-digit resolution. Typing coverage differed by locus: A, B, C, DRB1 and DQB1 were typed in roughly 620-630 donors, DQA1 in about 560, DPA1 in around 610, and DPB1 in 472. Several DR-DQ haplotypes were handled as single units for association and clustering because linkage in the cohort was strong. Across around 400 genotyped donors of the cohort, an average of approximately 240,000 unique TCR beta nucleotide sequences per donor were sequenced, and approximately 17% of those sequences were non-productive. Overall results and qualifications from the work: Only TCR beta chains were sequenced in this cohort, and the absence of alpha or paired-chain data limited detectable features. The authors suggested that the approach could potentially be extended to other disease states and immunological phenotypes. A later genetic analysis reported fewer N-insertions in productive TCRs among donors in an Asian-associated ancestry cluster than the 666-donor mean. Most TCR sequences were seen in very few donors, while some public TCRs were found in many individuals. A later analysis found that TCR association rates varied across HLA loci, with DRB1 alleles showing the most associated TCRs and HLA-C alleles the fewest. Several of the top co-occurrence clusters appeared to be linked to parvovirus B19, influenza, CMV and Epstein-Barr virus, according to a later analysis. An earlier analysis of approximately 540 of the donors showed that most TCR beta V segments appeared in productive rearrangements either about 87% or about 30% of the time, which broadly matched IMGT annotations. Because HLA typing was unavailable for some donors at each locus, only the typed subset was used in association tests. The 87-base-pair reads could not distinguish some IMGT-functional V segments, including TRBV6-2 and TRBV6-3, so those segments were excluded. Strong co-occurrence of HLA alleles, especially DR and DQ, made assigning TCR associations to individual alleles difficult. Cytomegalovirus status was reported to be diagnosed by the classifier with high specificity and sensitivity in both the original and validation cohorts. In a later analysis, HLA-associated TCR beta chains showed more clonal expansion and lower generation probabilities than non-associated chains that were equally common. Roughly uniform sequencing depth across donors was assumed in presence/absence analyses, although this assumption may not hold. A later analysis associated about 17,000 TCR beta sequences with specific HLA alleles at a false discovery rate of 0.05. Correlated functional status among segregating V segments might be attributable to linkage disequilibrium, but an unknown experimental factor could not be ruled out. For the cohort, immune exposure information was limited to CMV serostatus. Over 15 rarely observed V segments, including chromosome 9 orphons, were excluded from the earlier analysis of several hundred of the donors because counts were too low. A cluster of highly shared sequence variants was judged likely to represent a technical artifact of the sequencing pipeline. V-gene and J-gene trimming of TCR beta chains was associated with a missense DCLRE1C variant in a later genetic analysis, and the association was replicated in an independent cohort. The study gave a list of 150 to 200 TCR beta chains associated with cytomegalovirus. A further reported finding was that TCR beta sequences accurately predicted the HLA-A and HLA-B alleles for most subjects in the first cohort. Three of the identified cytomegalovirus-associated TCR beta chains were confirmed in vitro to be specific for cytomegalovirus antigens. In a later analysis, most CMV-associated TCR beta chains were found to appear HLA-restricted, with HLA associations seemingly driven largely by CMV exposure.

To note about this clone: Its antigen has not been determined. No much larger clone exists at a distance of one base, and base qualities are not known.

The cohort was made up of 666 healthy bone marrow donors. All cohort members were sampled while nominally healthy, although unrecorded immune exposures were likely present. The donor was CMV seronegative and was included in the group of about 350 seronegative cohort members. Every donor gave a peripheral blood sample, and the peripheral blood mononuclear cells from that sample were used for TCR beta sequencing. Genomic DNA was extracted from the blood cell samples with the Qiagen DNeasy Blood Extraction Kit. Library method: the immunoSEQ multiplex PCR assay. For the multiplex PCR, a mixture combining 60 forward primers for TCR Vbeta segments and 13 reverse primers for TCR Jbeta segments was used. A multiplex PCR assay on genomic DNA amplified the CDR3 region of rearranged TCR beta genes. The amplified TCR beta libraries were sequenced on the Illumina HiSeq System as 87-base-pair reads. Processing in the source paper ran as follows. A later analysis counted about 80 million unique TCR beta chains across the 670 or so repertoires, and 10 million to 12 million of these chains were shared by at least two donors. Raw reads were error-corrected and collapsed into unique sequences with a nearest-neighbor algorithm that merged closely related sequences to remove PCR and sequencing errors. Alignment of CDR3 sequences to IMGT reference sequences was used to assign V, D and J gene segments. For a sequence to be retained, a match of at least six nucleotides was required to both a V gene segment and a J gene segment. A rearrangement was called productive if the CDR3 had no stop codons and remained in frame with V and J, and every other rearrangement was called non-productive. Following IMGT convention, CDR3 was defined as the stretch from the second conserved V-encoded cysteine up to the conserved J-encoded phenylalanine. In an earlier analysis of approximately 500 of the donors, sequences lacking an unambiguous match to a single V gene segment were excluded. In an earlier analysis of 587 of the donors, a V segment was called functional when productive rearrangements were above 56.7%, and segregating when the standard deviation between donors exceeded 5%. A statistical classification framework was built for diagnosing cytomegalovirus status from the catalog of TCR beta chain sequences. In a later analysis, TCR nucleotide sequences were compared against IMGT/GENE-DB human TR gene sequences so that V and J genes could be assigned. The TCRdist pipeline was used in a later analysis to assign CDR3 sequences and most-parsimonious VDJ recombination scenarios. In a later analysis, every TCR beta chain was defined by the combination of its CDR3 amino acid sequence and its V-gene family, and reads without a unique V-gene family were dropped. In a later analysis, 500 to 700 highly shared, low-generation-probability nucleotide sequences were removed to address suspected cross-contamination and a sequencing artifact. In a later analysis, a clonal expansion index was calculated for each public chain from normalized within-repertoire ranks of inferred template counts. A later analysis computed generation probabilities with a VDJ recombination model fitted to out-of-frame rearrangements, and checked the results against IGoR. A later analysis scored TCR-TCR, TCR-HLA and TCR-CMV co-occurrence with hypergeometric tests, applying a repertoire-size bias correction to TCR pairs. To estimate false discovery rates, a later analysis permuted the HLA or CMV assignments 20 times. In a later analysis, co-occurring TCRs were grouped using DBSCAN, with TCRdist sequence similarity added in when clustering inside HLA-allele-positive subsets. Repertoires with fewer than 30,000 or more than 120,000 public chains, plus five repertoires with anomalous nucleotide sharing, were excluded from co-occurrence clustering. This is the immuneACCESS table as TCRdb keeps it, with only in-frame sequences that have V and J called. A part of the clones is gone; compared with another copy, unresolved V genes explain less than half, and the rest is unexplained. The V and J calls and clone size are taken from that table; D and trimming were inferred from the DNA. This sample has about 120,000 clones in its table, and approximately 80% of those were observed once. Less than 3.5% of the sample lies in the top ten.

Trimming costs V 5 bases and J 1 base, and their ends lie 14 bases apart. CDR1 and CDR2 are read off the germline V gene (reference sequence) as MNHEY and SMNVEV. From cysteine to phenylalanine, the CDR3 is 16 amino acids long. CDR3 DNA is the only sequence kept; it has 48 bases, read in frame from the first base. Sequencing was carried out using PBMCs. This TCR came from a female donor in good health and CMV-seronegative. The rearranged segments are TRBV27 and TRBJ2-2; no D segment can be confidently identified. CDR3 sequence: CASSVLRGMNTGELFF. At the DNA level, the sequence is TGTGCCAGCAGTGTCCTCCGAGGCATGAACACCGGGGAGCTGTTTTTT.